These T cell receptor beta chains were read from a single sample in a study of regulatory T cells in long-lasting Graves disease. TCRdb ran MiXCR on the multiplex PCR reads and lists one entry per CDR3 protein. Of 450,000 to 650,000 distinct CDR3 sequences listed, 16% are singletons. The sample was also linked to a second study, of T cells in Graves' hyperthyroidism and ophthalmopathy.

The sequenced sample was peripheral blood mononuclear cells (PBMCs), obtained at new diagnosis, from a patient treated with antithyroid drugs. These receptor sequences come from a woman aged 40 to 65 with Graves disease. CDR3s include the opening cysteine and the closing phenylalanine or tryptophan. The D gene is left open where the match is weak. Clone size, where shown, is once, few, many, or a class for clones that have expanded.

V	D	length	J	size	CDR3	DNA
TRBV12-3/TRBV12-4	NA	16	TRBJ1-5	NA	CASSLVFGRGPQPQHF	TGTGCCAGCAGTTTAGTATTCGGCAGGGGCCCTCAGCCCCAGCATTTT
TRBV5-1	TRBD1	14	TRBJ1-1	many	CASSSSTGGAEAFF	TGCGCCAGCAGCTCGAGTACAGGGGGGGCTGAAGCTTTCTTT
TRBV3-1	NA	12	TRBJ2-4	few	CASSHRDHIQYF	TGTGCCAGCAGCCATAGGGACCACATTCAGTACTTC
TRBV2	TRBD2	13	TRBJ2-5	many	CASSHAGGETQYF	TGTGCCAGCAGCCACGCGGGGGGTGAGACCCAGTACTTC
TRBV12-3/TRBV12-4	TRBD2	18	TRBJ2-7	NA	CASSHRGGLRGDSYEQYF	TGTGCCAGCAGCCATAGGGGGGGGTTGCGGGGGGACTCCTACGAGCAGTACTTC
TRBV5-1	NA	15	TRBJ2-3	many	CASSLALTSTDTQYF	TGCGCCAGCAGCTTGGCCCTGACTAGCACAGATACGCAGTATTTT
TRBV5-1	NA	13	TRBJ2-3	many	CASGQSMPDTQYF	TGCGCCAGCGGGCAGAGTATGCCAGATACGCAGTATTTT
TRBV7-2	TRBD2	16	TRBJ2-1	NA	CASSFPPTGGIDEQFF	TGTGCCAGCAGCTTCCCTCCGACGGGGGGTATCGATGAGCAGTTCTTC
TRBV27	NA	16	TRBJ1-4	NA	CASRQNLQRPNEKLFF	TGTGCCAGCAGACAAAACCTACAGAGGCCTAATGAAAAACTGTTTTTT
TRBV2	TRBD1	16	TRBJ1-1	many	CASRGIPGQPNTEAFF	TGTGCCAGCAGGGGTATCCCGGGACAGCCGAACACTGAAGCTTTCTTT
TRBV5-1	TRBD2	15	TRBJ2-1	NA	CASSLVRGVRDEQFF	TGCGCCAGCAGCTTGGTGCGGGGGGTTAGGGATGAGCAGTTCTTC
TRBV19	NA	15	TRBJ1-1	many	CASRQAASMNTEAFF	TGTGCCAGTAGACAGGCCGCCTCTATGAACACTGAAGCTTTCTTT
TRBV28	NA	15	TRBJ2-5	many	CASSLFEGFQETQYF	TGTGCCAGCAGTTTATTTGAGGGATTCCAAGAGACCCAGTACTTC
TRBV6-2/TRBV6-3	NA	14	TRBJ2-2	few	CASRRQGSVGELFF	TGTGCCAGCAGAAGGCAGGGGTCTGTCGGGGAGCTGTTTTTT
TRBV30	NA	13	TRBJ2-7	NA	CAWSVPGMGEQYF	TGTGCCTGGAGTGTACCAGGGATGGGCGAGCAGTACTTC
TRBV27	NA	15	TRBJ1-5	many	CASSPDKRGNQPQHF	TGTGCCAGCAGTCCCGATAAGCGGGGCAATCAGCCCCAGCATTTT
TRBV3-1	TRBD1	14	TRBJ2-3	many	CASSPRQGAGTQYF	TGTGCCAGCAGCCCTCGACAGGGGGCAGGTACGCAGTATTTT
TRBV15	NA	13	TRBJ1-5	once	CATSGEGGGPQHF	TGTGCCACCAGCGGAGAGGGGGGAGGGCCCCAGCATTTT
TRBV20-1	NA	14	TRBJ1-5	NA	CSAVDTGPAQPQHF	TGCAGTGCCGTAGACACAGGGCCGGCTCAGCCCCAGCATTTT
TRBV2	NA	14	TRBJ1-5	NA	CASNIDSGGQPQHF	TGTGCCAGCAATATCGACAGTGGGGGGCAGCCCCAGCATTTT
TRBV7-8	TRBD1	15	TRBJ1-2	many	CASSSRQGLNYGYTF	TGTGCCAGCAGCTCAAGACAGGGGTTAAACTATGGCTACACCTTC
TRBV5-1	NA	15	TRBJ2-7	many	CASSPGHADSYEQYF	TGCGCCAGCAGTCCTGGACATGCCGACTCCTACGAGCAGTACTTC
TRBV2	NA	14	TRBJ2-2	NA	CASRWGASTGELFF	TGTGCCAGCAGATGGGGGGCCAGCACCGGGGAGCTGTTTTTT
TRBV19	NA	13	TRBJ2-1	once	CASTERGYNEQFF	TGTGCCAGTACAGAAAGGGGCTACAATGAGCAGTTCTTC
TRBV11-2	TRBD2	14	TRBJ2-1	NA	CASSLGAGRGEQFF	TGTGCCAGCAGCTTAGGAGCGGGGAGGGGTGAGCAGTTCTTC
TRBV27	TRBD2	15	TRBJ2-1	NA	CASSLASGAYNEQFF	TGTGCCAGCAGTTTAGCTAGCGGGGCTTACAATGAGCAGTTCTTC
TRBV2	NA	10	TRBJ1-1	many	CASRGAEAFF	TGTGCCAGCAGGGGGGCTGAAGCTTTCTTT